This T cell receptor (beta chain) stems from a study of blood T cell repertoires in COVID-19. This clone appeared a few times. The junction had 7 bases not matched to a gene; V was cut back by 6 bases and J by 3 bases. The CDR3 totals 17 residues. Germline V gene data show CDR1 as SGHAT and CDR2 as FQNNGV. The repertoire was sequenced with immunoSEQ multiplex PCR; TCRdb's copy has only in-frame clones and lacks some. The table has approximately 450,000 clones, nearly 90% seen once. Sequencing used PBMCs or T cells enriched from blood (not recorded which). The gene calls are TRBV11-2 and TRBJ2-2; 13 bases are a match to TRBD2. The clonotype comes from a woman in her late teens or twenties with acute COVID-19. The CDR3 region is CASRQGLAGKDTGELFF. The CDR3 DNA sequence: TGTGCCAGCAGACAGGGACTAGCGGGAAAGGACACCGGGGAGCTGTTTTTT.